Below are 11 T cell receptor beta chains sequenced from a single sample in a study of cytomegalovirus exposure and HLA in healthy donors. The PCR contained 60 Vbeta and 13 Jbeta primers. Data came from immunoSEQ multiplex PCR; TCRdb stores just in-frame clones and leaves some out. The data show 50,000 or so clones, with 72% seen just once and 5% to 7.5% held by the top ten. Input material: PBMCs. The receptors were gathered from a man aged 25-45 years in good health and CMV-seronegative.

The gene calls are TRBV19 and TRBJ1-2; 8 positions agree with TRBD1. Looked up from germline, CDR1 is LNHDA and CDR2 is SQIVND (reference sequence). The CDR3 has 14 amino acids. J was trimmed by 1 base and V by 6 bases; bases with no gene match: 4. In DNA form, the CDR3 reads TGTGCCAGTAGAGGACAGGGAGGTAACTATGGCTACACCTTC. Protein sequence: CASRGQGGNYGYTF.

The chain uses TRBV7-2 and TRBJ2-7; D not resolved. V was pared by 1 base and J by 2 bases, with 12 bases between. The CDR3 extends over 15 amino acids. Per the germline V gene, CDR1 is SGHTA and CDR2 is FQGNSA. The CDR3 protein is CASSLGRSETYEQYF. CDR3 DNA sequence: TGTGCCAGCAGCTTAGGTCGATCGGAGACCTACGAGCAGTACTTC.

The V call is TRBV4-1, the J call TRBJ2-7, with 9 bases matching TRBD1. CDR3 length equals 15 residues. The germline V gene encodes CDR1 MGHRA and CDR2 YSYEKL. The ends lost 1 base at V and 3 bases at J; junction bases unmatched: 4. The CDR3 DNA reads TGCGCCAGCAGCCAAGTCCCGGGACAGGGCTACGAGCAGTACTTC. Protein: CASSQVPGQGYEQYF.

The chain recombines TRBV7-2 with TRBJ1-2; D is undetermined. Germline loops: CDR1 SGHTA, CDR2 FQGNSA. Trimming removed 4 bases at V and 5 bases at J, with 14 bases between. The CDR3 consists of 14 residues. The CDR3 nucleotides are TGTGCCAGCAGCTCCCCCGGGTTCCAGTATGGCTACACCTTC. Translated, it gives CASSSPGFQYGYTF. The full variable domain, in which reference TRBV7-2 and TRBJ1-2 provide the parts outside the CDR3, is GAGVSQSPSNKVTEKGKDVELRCDPISGHTALYWYRQSLGQGLEFLIYFQGNSAPDKSGLPSDRFSAERTGGSVSTLTIQRTQQEDSAVYLCASSSPGFQYGYTFGSGTRLTVV.

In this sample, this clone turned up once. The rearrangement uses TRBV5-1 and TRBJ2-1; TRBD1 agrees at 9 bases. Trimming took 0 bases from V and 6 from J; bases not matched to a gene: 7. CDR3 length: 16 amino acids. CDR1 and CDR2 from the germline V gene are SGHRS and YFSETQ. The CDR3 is CASSLGQGGEANEQFF. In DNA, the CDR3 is TGCGCCAGCAGCTTGGGACAGGGGGGGGAGGCCAATGAGCAGTTCTTC.

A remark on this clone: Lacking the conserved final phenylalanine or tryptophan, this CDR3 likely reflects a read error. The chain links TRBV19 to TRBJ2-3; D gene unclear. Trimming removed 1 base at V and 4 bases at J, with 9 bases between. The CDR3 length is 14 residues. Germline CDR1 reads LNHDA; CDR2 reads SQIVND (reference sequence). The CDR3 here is CASSIVGSPDTQYV. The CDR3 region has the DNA TGTGCCAGTAGTATAGTTGGCAGTCCAGATACGCAGTATGTT.

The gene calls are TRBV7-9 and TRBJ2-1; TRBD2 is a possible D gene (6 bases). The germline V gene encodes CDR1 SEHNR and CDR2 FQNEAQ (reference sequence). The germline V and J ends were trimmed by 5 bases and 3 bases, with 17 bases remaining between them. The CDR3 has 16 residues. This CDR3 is CASSPAPAGGYNEQFF. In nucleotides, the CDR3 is TGTGCCAGCAGCCCAGCCCCAGCGGGCGGCTACAATGAGCAGTTCTTC.

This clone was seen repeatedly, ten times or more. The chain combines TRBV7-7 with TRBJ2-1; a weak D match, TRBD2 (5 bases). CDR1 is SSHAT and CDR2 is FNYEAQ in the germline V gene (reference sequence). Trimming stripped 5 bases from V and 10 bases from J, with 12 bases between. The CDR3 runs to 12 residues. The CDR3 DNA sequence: TGTGCCAGCAGCACTACCGGGAAAGAGCAGTTCTTC. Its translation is CASSTTGKEQFF.

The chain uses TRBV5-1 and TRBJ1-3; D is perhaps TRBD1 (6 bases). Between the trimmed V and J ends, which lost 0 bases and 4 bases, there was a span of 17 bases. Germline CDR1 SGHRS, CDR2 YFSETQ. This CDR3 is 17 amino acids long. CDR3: CASSLVAGDVSGNTIYF. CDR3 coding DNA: TGCGCCAGCAGCTTGGTGGCAGGGGATGTGTCCGGAAACACCATATATTTT.

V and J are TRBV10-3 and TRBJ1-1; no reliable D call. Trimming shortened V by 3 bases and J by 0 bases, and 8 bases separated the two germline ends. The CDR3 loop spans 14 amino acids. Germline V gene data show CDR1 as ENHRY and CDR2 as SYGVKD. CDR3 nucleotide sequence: TGTGCCATCAGTGATACAGCAATGAACACTGAAGCTTTCTTT. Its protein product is CAISDTAMNTEAFF.

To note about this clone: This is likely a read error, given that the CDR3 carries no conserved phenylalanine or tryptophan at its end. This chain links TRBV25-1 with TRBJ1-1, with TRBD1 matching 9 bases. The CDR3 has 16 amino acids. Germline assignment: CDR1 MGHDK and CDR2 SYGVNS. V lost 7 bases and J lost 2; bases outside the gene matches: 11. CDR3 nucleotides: TGTGCCAGCATCAGACCCACGACAGGGGGTAACACTGAAGCTTTCCTT. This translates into CASIRPTTGGNTEAFL.